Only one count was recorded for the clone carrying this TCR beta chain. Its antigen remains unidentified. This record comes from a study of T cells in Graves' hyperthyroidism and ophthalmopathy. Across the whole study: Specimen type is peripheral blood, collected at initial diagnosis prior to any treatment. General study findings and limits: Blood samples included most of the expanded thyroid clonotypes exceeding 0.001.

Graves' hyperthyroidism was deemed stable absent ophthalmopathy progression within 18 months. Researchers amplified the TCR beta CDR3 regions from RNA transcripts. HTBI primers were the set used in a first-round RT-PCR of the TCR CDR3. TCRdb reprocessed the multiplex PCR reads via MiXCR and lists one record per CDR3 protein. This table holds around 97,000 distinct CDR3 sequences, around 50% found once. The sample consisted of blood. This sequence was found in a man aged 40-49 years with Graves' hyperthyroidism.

CDR3 region: CASSARGELFF. CDR3 DNA: TGTGCCAGCAGCGCTAGGGGGGAGCTGTTTTTT. J is TRBJ2-2 and V is TRBV2; D is unresolved. The V end lost 6 bases, the J end lost 8 bases, and 7 bases lay between the germline ends. The germline CDR1 and CDR2 sequences are SNHLY and FYNNEI. The CDR3 length is 11 residues.